These 13 T cell receptor beta chains share one sample of origin, sequenced in a study of neurological immune-mediated disorders (dated by TCRdb to about 2019). Library construction relied on 5' RACE. Data came from an Illumina HiSeq 2500. TCRdb handled the public reads itself, with Q25 trimming in fastp and clone calling in MiXCR, and kept productive beta chains. Rows with one shared CDR3 protein collapse into an entry with the most common genes and DNA. Within this sample are under 45,000 distinct CDR3 sequences, with 2.5% of them counted one time only. The ten largest clonotypes hold less than 3% of the sample. Sequences were obtained from PBMCs. The receptors derive from a man in his fifties or sixties with multiple sclerosis.

This clonotype appeared many times. V usage is TRBV20-1 and J usage is TRBJ2-1; D gene ambiguous. Germline V gene data show CDR1 as DFQATT and CDR2 as SNEGSKA (reference sequence). CDR3 length equals 14 residues. Trimming shortened V by 3 bases and J by 0 bases, and 9 bases separated the two germline ends. The CDR3 sequence is CSASEPISYNEQFF. DNA of the CDR3: TGCAGTGCTAGTGAACCGATCTCCTACAATGAGCAGTTCTTC.

In this sample, this clonotype turned up many times. This chain uses TRBV10-3 with TRBJ2-3, with 14 bases lining up with TRBD2. Germline V CDR1 and CDR2: ENHRY, SYGVKD. The CDR3 spans 16 residues. J lost 2 bases, V lost 6 bases, and 4 bases had no gene match. This chain's CDR3 is CAIRGTSGGDTDTQYF. Here the CDR3 DNA reads TGTGCCATCAGGGGGACTAGCGGGGGAGACACAGATACGCAGTATTTT.

This clonotype appeared many times. CDR3 sequence reads: CASTTGGPNTEAFF. The CDR3, as DNA: TGCGCCAGCACAACAGGGGGACCGAACACTGAAGCTTTCTTT. The J gene is TRBJ1-1, the V gene TRBV5-1, with TRBD1 matching 8 bases. CDR1 is SGHRS, CDR2 YFSETQ, per germline. Losses at the gene ends were 6 bases for V and 1 base for J; bases not matched to a gene: 5. This CDR3 has 14 amino acids.

This clonotype was counted ten times or more. The rearrangement uses TRBV20-1 and TRBJ1-2; a possible D gene is TRBD1 (5 bases). CDR3 length equals 14 residues. The germline V gene has CDR1 DFQATT and CDR2 SNEGSKA (reference sequence). V gave up 0 bases and J gave up 4 bases, with 12 bases separating them. The CDR3 coding sequence is TGCAGTGCTAGAGATCACAGGTCCCCCTATGGCTACACCTTC. Residues: CSARDHRSPYGYTF.

This clonotype was observed many times. V is TRBV6-5 and J is TRBJ1-5; TRBD1 might be the D (5 bases). The CDR3 has 13 residues. V shed 7 bases and J shed 7 bases, with 14 bases lying between them. Germline V gene sequence: CDR1 MNHEY, CDR2 SVGAGI. In DNA form, the CDR3 reads TGTGCCAGCAAGGTGGGGCTTGGACAGCCCCAGCATTTT. Its translation is CASKVGLGQPQHF.

This clonotype was seen many times. This chain connects TRBV28 to TRBJ1-1, with D possibly matching TRBD1 (5 bases). The germline V gene has CDR1 MDHEN and CDR2 SYDVKM. The germline V and J ends were trimmed by 8 bases and 4 bases, with 11 bases remaining between them. The CDR3 length is 12 residues. The CDR3 loop is CASRDQGTEAFF. The DNA of the CDR3 is TGTGCCAGCCGGGACCAAGGCACTGAAGCTTTCTTT.

The sample holds many counts of this clonotype. CDR3 in amino acids: CASSPGTVQETQYF. The CDR3 DNA reads as TGCGCCAGCAGCCCCGGGACAGTCCAAGAGACCCAGTACTTC. V and J are TRBV5-1 and TRBJ2-5; the match to TRBD1 covers 7 bases. The CDR3 consists of 14 residues. Trimming cost V 4 bases and J 1 base; bases outside gene matches: 4. Germline V gene data show CDR1 as SGHRS and CDR2 as YFSETQ.

This clonotype came up many times. This sequence joins TRBV28 and TRBJ1-5; possible D gene TRBD1, 5 bases. Germline V gene lookup returns CDR1 MDHEN and CDR2 SYDVKM. The CDR3 extends over 16 amino acids. V lost 6 bases and J lost 9, with 24 bases in between. The CDR3 DNA follows: TGTGCCAGCAGATCCGCGGACAAGGGGACCCGGGGGCCCCAGCATTTT. The encoded protein is CASRSADKGTRGPQHF.

The rearrangement joins TRBV6-2 or TRBV6-3 to TRBJ2-2; possible D gene TRBD1, 5 bases. The V end lost 8 bases, the J end lost 4 bases, and 11 bases lay between the germline ends. The CDR3 runs to 13 residues. The germline V gene has CDR1 MNHEY and CDR2 SVGEGT. The CDR3 coding sequence is TGTGCCAGCGGCAGGGTGTCCACCGGGGAGCTGTTTTTT. Translated: CASGRVSTGELFF.

This sequence joins TRBV10-2 and TRBJ1-4; TRBD1 matches at 7 bases. The CDR3 extends over 13 amino acids. V was pared by 4 bases and J by 6 bases, with 2 bases of the junction left unmatched. Germline V CDR1 and CDR2: WSHSY, SAAADI. For the CDR3, the DNA is TGCGCCAGCAGTGCTGACAGGGATGAAAAACTGTTTTTT. It specifies CASSADRDEKLFF.

This clonotype was seen at least ten times. The rearrangement joins TRBV12-3 or TRBV12-4 to TRBJ1-3; no clear D. V was trimmed by 10 bases and J by 0 bases, leaving 13 bases between them. The length of the CDR3 is 14 residues. For the CDR3, the DNA is TGTGCCATCACCCGGGCTCTCTCTGGAAACACCATATATTTT. As protein: CAITRALSGNTIYF.

The table lists this clonotype with many counts. This rearrangement joins TRBV29-1 to TRBJ2-2, with 11 bases fitting TRBD2. CDR3 length: 16 residues. J was trimmed by 3 bases and V by 4 bases; bases with no gene match: 7. Per germline, CDR1 SQVTM and CDR2 ANQGSEA. CDR3 protein: CSVGDLAGGYTGELFF. In nucleotides, the CDR3 is TGCAGCGTTGGGGACCTAGCGGGGGGCTACACCGGGGAGCTGTTTTTT.

This clonotype has ten or more counts. The chain combines TRBV28 with TRBJ2-7; unclear D gene. Per the germline V gene, CDR1 is MDHEN and CDR2 is SYDVKM. The CDR3 length is 14 residues. V shed 4 bases and J shed 6 bases, with 16 bases lying between them. DNA for the CDR3: TGTGCCAGCAGTTCCGCCCGCGCAGAACGCGAGCAGTACTTC. Its protein product is CASSSARAEREQYF.